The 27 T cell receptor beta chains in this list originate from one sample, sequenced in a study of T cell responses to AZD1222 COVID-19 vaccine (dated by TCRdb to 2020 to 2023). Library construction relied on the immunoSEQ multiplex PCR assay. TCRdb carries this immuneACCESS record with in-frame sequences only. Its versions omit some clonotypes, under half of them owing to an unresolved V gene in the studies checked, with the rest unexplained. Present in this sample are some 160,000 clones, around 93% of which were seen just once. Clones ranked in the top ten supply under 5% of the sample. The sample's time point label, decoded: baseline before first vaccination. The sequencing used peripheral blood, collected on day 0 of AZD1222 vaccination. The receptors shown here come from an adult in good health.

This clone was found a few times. The CDR3 coding sequence is TGTGCCAGCAGCCTGTCGGGGGCTGAAGCTTTCTTT. It yields the protein CASSLSGAEAFF. The chain has TRBV25-1 and TRBJ1-1; D may be TRBD1 (5 bases). The CDR3 extends over 12 amino acids. V was pared by 6 bases and J by 6 bases, with 11 bases between. CDR1 and CDR2 from the germline V gene are MGHDK and SYGVNS.

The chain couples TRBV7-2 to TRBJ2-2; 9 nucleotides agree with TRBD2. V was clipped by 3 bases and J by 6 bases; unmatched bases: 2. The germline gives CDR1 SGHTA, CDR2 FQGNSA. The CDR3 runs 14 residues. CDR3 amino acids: CASSLTSGPGELFF. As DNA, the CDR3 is TGTGCCAGCAGCTTGACTAGCGGTCCCGGGGAGCTGTTTTTT.

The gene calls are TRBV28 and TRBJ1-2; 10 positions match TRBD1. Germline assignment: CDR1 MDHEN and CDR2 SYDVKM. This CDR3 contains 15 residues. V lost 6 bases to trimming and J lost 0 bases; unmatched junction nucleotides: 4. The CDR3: CASRRQGASNYGYTF. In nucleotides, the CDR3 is TGTGCCAGCAGAAGACAGGGGGCATCTAACTATGGCTACACCTTC.

CDR3 in DNA: TGTGCCAGCAGCCTGACTAGAGGTGCCTCTGAGCAGTTCTTC. Its translation: CASSLTRGASEQFF. The V call is TRBV7-3, the J call TRBJ2-1; D is possibly TRBD2 (6 bases). The V end was cut by 5 bases, the J end by 9 bases, with 17 bases between. This CDR3 region has 14 residues. Germline V gene data show CDR1 as SGHTA and CDR2 as FQGTGA.

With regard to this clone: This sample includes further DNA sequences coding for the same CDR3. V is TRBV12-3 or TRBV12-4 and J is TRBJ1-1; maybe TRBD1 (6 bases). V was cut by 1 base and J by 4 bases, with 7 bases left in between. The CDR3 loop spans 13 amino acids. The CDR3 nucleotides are TGTGCCAGCAGTTTAGGAGGGGGCACTGAAGCTTTCTTT. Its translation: CASSLGGGTEAFF.

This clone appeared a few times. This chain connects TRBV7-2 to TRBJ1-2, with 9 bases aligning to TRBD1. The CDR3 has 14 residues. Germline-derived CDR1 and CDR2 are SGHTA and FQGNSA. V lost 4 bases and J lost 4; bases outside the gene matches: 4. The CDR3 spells CASSWDREAYGYTF. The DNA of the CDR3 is TGTGCCAGCAGCTGGGACAGGGAGGCCTATGGCTACACCTTC.

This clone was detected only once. The CDR3 reads CASSQGPRGTEAFF. Written as DNA, the CDR3 is TGTGCCAGCAGCCAAGGACCGAGGGGCACTGAAGCTTTCTTT. The rearrangement links TRBV3-1 (or the pseudogene TRBV3-2) to TRBJ1-1; TRBD1 might be the D (5 bases). This CDR3 is built from 14 residues. CDR1 and CDR2 (germline): LGHDT, YNNKEL (reference sequence). V shed 1 base and J shed 4 bases, with 10 bases lying between them.

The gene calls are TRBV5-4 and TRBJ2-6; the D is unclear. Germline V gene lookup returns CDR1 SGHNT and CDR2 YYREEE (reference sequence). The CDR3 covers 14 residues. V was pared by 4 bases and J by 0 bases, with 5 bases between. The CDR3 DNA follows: TGTGCCAGCAGCACAGCCTCTGGGGCCAACGTCCTGACTTTC. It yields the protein CASSTASGANVLTF.

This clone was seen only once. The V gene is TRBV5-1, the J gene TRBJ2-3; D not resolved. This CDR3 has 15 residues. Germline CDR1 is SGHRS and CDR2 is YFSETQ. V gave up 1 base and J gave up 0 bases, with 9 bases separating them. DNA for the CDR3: TGCGCCAGCAGCTTGTCTGACCCTAGCACAGATACGCAGTATTTT. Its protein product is CASSLSDPSTDTQYF.

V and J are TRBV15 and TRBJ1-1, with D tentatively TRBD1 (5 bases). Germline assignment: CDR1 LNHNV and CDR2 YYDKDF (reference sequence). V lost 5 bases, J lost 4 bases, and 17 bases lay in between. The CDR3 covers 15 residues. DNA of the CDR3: TGTGCCACCAGCGTAAGGACTCCCGGGGGCACTGAAGCTTTCTTT. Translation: CATSVRTPGGTEAFF.

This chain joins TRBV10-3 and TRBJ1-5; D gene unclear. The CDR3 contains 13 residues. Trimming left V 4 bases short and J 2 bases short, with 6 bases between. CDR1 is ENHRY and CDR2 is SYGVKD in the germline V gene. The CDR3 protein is CAISAGGNQPQHF. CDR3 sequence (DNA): TGTGCCATCAGTGCGGGAGGCAATCAGCCCCAGCATTTT.

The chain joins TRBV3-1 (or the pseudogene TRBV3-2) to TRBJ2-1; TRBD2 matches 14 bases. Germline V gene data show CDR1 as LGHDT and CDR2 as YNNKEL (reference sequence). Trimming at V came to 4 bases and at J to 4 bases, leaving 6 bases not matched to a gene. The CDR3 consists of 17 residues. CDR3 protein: CASSPLGLAGDYNEQFF. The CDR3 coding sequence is TGTGCCAGCAGCCCCCTGGGACTAGCGGGAGATTACAATGAGCAGTTCTTC.

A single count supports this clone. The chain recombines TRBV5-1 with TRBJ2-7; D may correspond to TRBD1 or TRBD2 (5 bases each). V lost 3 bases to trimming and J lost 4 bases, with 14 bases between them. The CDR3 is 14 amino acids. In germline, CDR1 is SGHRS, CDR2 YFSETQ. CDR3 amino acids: CASSSGRVPYEQYF. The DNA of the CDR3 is TGCGCCAGCAGCTCGGGGCGAGTACCTTACGAGCAGTACTTC.

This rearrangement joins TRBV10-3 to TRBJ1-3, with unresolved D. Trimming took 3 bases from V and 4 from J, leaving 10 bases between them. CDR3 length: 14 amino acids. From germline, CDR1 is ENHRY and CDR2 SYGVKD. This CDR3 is CAISDLRTGNTIYF. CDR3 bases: TGTGCCATCAGTGATCTGCGAACCGGAAACACCATATATTTT.

The chain's CDR3 is CASSGTGVTDTQYF. CDR3 nucleotides: TGCGCCAGCAGCGGGACAGGGGTCACAGATACGCAGTATTTT. This chain links TRBV5-1 with TRBJ2-3; 10 bases are a match to TRBD1. Losses at the gene ends were 4 bases for V and 2 bases for J; bases not matched to a gene: 1. This CDR3 is 14 amino acids long. Germline V gene sequence: CDR1 SGHRS, CDR2 YFSETQ. The full variable domain, its missing parts supplied by reference TRBV5-1 and TRBJ2-3, is KAGVTQTPRYLIKTRGQQVTLSCSPISGHRSVSWYQQTPGQGLQFLFEYFSETQRNKGNFPGRFSGRQFSNSRSEMNVSTLELGDSALYLCASSGTGVTDTQYFGPGTRLTVL.

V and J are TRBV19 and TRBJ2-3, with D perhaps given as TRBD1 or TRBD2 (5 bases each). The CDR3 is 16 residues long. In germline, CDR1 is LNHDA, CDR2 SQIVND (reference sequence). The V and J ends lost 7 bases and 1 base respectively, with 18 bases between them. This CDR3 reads CASKTGTGIRTDTQYF. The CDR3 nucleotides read TGTGCCAGTAAAACCGGGACGGGGATTCGCACAGATACGCAGTATTTT.

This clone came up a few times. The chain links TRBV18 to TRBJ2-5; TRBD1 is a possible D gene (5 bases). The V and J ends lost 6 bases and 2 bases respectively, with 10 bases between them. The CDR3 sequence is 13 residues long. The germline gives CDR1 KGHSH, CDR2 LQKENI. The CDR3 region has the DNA TGTGCCAGCTCCCTATCAGGGCAAGAGACCCAGTACTTC. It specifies CASSLSGQETQYF.

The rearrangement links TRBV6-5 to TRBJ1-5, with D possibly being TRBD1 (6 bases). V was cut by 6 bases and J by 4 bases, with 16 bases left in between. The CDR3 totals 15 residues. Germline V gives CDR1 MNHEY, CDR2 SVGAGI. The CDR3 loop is CASRTQGQTNQPQHF. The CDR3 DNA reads TGTGCCAGCAGGACACAGGGACAAACTAATCAGCCCCAGCATTTT.

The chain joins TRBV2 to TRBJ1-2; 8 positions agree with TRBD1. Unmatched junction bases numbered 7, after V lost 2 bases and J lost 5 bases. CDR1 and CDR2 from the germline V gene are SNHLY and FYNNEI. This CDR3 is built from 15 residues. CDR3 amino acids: CASSEQGAHTYGYTF. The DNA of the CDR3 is TGTGCCAGCAGTGAACAGGGGGCGCATACTTATGGCTACACCTTC.

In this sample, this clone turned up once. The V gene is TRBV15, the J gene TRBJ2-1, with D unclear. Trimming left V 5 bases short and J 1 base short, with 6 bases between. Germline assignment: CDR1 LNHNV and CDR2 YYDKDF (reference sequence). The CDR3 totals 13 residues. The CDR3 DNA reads TGTGCCACCAGCCTCGGGTCCTACAATGAGCAGTTCTTC. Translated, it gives CATSLGSYNEQFF.

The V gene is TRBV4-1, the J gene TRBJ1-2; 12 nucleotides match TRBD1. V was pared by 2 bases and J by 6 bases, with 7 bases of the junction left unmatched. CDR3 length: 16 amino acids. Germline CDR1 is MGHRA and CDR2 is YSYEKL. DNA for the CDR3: TGCGCCAGCAGCCAAACCCCTGGGACAGGGGGCGATGGCTACACCTTC. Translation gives CASSQTPGTGGDGYTF.

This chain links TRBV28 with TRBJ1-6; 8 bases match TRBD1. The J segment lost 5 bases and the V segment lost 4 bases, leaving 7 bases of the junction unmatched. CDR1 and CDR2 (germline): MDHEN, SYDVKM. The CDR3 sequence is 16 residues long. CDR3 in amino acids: CASSYQGQVNNSPLHF. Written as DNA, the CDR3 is TGTGCCAGCAGTTACCAGGGACAGGTCAATAATTCACCCCTCCACTTT.

The CDR3 DNA is TGTGCCAGCAGTGCGTTTGGGGGCACTGAAGCTTTCTTT. Protein: CASSAFGGTEAFF. The chain is built from TRBV11-1 and TRBJ1-1; D is perhaps TRBD1 (5 bases). The CDR3 has 13 amino acids. The ends were cut back, 6 bases at V and 4 bases at J, with 12 bases in the middle. Germline assignment: CDR1 SGHAT and CDR2 FQDESV (reference sequence).

CDR3 DNA: TGTGCCAGCTCATCTGACAGGGAGGGTGGCTACACCTTC. This codes for CASSSDREGGYTF. The chain employs TRBV18 and TRBJ1-2, with 7 nucleotides matching TRBD1. The V and J ends lost 5 bases and 7 bases, in that order; junction bases with no gene match: 7. This CDR3 region has 13 residues. The germline V gene has CDR1 KGHSH and CDR2 LQKENI.

CDR3 bases: TGCAGCGTCGGGCTAGCGGGTATTGAATCCTACGAGCAGTACTTC. This translates into CSVGLAGIESYEQYF. The chain recombines TRBV29-1 with TRBJ2-7, with 8 bases identical to TRBD2. V gave up 6 bases and J gave up 1 base; unmatched junction bases: 11. This CDR3 is built from 15 residues. Germline-derived CDR1 and CDR2 are SQVTM and ANQGSEA.

The DNA of the CDR3 is TGTGCCAGCATGAGGGGTACCACTGAAGCTTTCTTT. This gives the protein CASMRGTTEAFF. The V and J genes are TRBV6-6 and TRBJ1-1, with a possible D match to TRBD1 (5 bases). CDR3 length: 12 residues. The V gene's germline CDR1 is MNHNY and CDR2 SVGAGI (reference sequence). V lost 7 bases, J lost 4 bases, and 10 bases lay in between.

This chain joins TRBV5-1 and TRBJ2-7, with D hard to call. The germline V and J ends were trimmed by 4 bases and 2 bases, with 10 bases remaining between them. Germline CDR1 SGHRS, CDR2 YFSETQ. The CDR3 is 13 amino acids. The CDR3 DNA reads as TGCGCCAGCAGCCCTTCTGGGCCCTACGAGCAGTACTTC. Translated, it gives CASSPSGPYEQYF.